A single sample gave rise to the 18 T cell receptor beta chains below, sequenced in a study of cytomegalovirus exposure and HLA in healthy donors. The study ran its PCR with 60 Vbeta and 13 Jbeta primers. TCRdb's table, derived via immunoSEQ multiplex PCR, lists solely in-frame clones and lacks some. Of roughly 130,000 clones listed, under 85% were seen once; the top ten hold almost 6%. The specimen was PBMCs. These receptors were obtained from a woman between 50 and 59 years old in good health and CMV-seropositive.

This clone came up a few times. V gene TRBV7-2 combines with J gene TRBJ1-1; no clear D. The CDR3 runs to 14 residues. Per the germline V gene, CDR1 is SGHTA and CDR2 is FQGNSA. V lost 5 bases and J 4 bases, leaving 14 bases between the germline ends. As DNA, the CDR3 is TGTGCCAGCAGCCTCCGGGCGGGAGGCACTGAAGCTTTCTTT. Its translation is CASSLRAGGTEAFF.

This chain joins TRBV21-1 and TRBJ1-3. TRBV21-1 is labeled a pseudogene. This CDR3 contains 17 residues. This CDR3 reads CASSKERSDELGNTIYF. CDR3 coding DNA: TGTGCCAGCAGCAAAGAGAGGTCAGACGAGCTTGGAAACACCATATATTTT.

The rearrangement uses TRBV2 and TRBJ1-2, with D maybe TRBD1 (5 bases). V lost 4 bases to trimming and J lost 1 base, with 10 bases between them. This CDR3 spans 14 amino acids. The germline CDR1 and CDR2 sequences are SNHLY and FYNNEI. The DNA for the CDR3 is TGTGCCAGCAGTGCAGGGCCTATTAACTATGGCTACACCTTC. This sequence encodes CASSAGPINYGYTF.

The rearrangement uses TRBV6-5 and TRBJ2-7; D is possibly TRBD1 (5 bases). CDR3 size: 12 residues. The germline V gene has CDR1 MNHEY and CDR2 SVGAGI. V lost 6 bases and J lost 5, with 11 bases in between. CDR3 coding DNA: TGTGCCAGCAGCAACACAGGAAACGAGCAGTACTTC. As protein: CASSNTGNEQYF.

This chain connects TRBV2 to TRBJ1-2; the match to TRBD1 covers 9 bases. V gave up 7 bases and J gave up 8 bases; unmatched junction bases: 11. CDR1 and CDR2 from the germline V gene are SNHLY and FYNNEI. This CDR3 has 14 amino acids. CDR3 coding DNA: TGTGCCAGCACCCTTACAGGGGGCGACGGGGGCTACACCTTC. Amino acids: CASTLTGGDGGYTF.

V gene TRBV5-4 combines with J gene TRBJ2-6, with 8 bases identical to TRBD1. Germline V gene data show CDR1 as SGHNT and CDR2 as YYREEE (reference sequence). This CDR3 spans 17 amino acids. Trimming cost V 0 bases and J 3 bases; bases outside gene matches: 5. Here the CDR3 reads CASSLVYRGSGANVLTF. The DNA of the CDR3 is TGTGCCAGCAGCTTGGTTTACAGGGGGAGTGGGGCCAACGTCCTGACTTTC.

The V and J genes are TRBV19 and TRBJ1-5; unclear D gene. V lost 3 bases and J lost 7, with 16 bases in between. Germline V gene lookup returns CDR1 LNHDA and CDR2 SQIVND (reference sequence). The CDR3 has 15 amino acids. In DNA form, the CDR3 reads TGTGCCAGTAGTATCTATGACACTGGGCAACAGCCCCAGCATTTT. This gives the protein CASSIYDTGQQPQHF.

The genes are TRBV5-4 and TRBJ1-1; 12 nucleotides line up with TRBD1. The junction had 6 bases not matched to a gene; V was cut back by 1 base and J by 2 bases. CDR3 length: 17 residues. CDR1 SGHNT and CDR2 YYREEE come from the germline V gene (reference sequence). The CDR3 region has the DNA TGTGCCAGCAGCTTGTTCGGGACAGGGGGCGAAAACACTGAAGCTTTCTTT. Protein sequence: CASSLFGTGGENTEAFF.

The chain is built from TRBV29-1 and TRBJ2-2, with TRBD1 identical over 9 bases. CDR3 length: 14 residues. The junction had 5 bases not matched to a gene; V was cut back by 7 bases and J by 2 bases. Looked up from germline, CDR1 is SQVTM and CDR2 is ANQGSEA. CDR3 bases: TGCAGCGGGGGACAGGGCATAAACACCGGGGAGCTGTTTTTT. Residues: CSGGQGINTGELFF.

The J gene is TRBJ1-1, the V gene TRBV7-2; D not certain. Germline CDR1 reads SGHTA; CDR2 reads FQGNSA. The CDR3 contains 13 residues. V was cut by 3 bases and J by 1 base, with 6 bases left in between. The CDR3 sequence is CASSFSQNTEAFF. Written as DNA, the CDR3 is TGTGCCAGCAGCTTCTCACAGAACACTGAAGCTTTCTTT. Supplemented by reference TRBV7-2 and TRBJ1-1, the full variable domain reads GAGVSQSPSNKVTEKGKDVELRCDPISGHTALYWYRQSLGQGLEFLIYFQGNSAPDKSGLPSDRFSAERTGGSVSTLTIQRTQQEDSAVYLCASSFSQNTEAFFGQGTRLTVV.

About this clone itself: An end of the junction does not agree with germline; a read error may underlie this. The chain recombines TRBV2 with TRBJ1-5; 7 bases are a match to TRBD1. This CDR3 contains 12 residues. The V gene's germline CDR1 is SNHLY and CDR2 FYNNEI. The CDR3 bases are TGTGCCAGTGGGACAGCCAATCGGCCCCAGCATTTT. This encodes CASGTANRPQHF.

This chain connects TRBV25-1 to TRBJ1-6; TRBD1 agrees at 8 bases. Germline V gene data show CDR1 as MGHDK and CDR2 as SYGVNS. J was trimmed by 5 bases and V by 5 bases; bases with no gene match: 8. CDR3 length equals 16 residues. CDR3 protein: CASSPTQGGNNSPLHF. CDR3 in DNA: TGTGCCAGCAGTCCGACACAGGGGGGGAATAATTCACCCCTCCACTTT.

The chain combines TRBV5-6 with TRBJ2-5; TRBD2 agrees at 10 bases. The germline gives CDR1 SGHDT, CDR2 YYEEEE. The CDR3 covers 18 residues. Losses at the gene ends were 1 base for V and 1 base for J; bases not matched to a gene: 10. CDR3 sequence: CASSLTAGTSARQETQYF. CDR3 DNA: TGTGCCAGCAGCTTGACAGCCGGGACTAGCGCCCGCCAAGAGACCCAGTACTTC. Full variable domain (missing parts from reference TRBV5-6 and TRBJ2-5): DAGVTQSPTHLIKTRGQQVTLRCSPKSGHDTVSWYQQALGQGPQFIFQYYEEEERQRGNFPDRFSGHQFPNYSSELNVNALLLGDSALYLCASSLTAGTSARQETQYFGPGTRLLVL.

The V and J genes are TRBV5-1 and TRBJ2-1; maybe TRBD1 (5 bases). The ends were cut back, 2 bases at V and 5 bases at J, with 17 bases in the middle. Germline loops: CDR1 SGHRS, CDR2 YFSETQ. CDR3 length: 16 residues. The CDR3 loop is CASSFDSPKKNNEQFF. Written as DNA, the CDR3 is TGCGCCAGCAGCTTCGACAGTCCTAAAAAAAACAATGAGCAGTTCTTC.

The chain employs TRBV25-1 and TRBJ2-5; maybe TRBD2 (5 bases). Trimming shortened V by 5 bases and J by 1 base, and 11 bases separated the two germline ends. The V gene's germline CDR1 is MGHDK and CDR2 SYGVNS. CDR3 length: 14 amino acids. The CDR3 DNA reads as TGTGCCAGCAGTCCCCCCGGGGTCCAAGAGACCCAGTACTTC. Translated: CASSPPGVQETQYF.

V gene TRBV6-5 combines with J gene TRBJ1-1; D perhaps matches TRBD1 (5 bases). CDR1 and CDR2 (germline): MNHEY, SVGAGI. The CDR3 has 15 residues. Trimming cost V 7 bases and J 1 base, with 16 bases left between them. The DNA of the CDR3 is TGTGCCAGCAAACCCCCCGACAGAGAGAACACTGAAGCTTTCTTT. Translation: CASKPPDRENTEAFF.

The chain uses TRBV9 and TRBJ2-1, with 8 nucleotides matching TRBD2. CDR1 and CDR2 (germline): SGDLS, YYNGEE. V trimming: 0 bases; J trimming: 8 bases; junction bases outside the gene matches: 10. This CDR3 spans 16 amino acids. This CDR3 reads CASSVVGGGRGDEQFF. Written as DNA, the CDR3 is TGTGCCAGCAGCGTAGTAGGCGGGGGGCGTGGCGATGAGCAGTTCTTC.

The chain recombines TRBV9 with TRBJ2-3; no clear D. Germline CDR1 SGDLS, CDR2 YYNGEE. Trimming took 2 bases from V and 0 from J, leaving 10 bases between them. This CDR3 spans 15 amino acids. In nucleotides, the CDR3 is TGTGCCAGCAGCGTGGTTGCGGCTAGCACAGATACGCAGTATTTT. Translating it yields CASSVVAASTDTQYF.